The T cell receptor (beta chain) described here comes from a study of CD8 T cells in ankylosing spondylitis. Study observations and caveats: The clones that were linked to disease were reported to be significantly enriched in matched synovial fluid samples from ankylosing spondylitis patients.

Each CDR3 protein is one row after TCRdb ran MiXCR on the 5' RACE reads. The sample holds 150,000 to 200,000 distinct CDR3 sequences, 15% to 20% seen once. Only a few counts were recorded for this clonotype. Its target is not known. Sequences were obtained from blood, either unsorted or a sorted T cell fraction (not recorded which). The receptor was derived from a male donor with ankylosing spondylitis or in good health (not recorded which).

In DNA, the CDR3 is TGTGCCAGCAGTGAAGCCCCCTGGGAGCAGTACTTC. Translation: CASSEAPWEQYF. This chain links TRBV2 with TRBJ2-7; D gene uncertain. V was shortened by 0 bases and J by 7 bases, with 7 bases between the two germline ends. The CDR3 runs 12 residues. Germline CDR1 reads SNHLY; CDR2 reads FYNNEI.